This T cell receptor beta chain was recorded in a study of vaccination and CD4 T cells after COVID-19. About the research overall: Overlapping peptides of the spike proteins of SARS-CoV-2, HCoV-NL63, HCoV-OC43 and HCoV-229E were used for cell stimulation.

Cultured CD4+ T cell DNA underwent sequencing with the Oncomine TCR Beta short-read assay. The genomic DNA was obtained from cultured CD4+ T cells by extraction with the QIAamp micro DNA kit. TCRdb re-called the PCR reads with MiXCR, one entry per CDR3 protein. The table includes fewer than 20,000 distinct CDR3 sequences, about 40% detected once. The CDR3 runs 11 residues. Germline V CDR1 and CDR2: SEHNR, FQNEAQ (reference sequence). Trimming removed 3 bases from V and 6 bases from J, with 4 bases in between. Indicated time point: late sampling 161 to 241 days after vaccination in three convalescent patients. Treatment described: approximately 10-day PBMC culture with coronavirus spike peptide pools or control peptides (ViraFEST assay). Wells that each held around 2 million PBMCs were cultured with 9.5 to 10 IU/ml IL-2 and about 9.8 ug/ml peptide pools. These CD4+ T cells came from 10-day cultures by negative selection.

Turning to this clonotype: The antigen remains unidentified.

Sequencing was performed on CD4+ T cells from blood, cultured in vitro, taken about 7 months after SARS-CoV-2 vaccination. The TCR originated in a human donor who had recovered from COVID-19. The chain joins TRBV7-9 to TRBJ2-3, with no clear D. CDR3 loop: CASSFMDTQYF. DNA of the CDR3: TGTGCCAGCAGCTTCATGGATACGCAGTATTTT.